Shown below are 22 T cell receptor beta chains from a single sample sequenced in a study of cytomegalovirus exposure and HLA in healthy donors. 60 Vbeta and 13 Jbeta primers were used in PCR. Libraries were prepared by immunoSEQ multiplex PCR; TCRdb keeps only in-frame clonotypes and omits some of them. Found here are 100,000 to 150,000 clones, roughly 80% of them singletons; the top ten hold 4%. The sequenced sample consisted of PBMCs. The receptors here all came from a woman in her 40s in good health and CMV-seronegative.

V usage is TRBV5-1 and J usage is TRBJ1-4; maybe TRBD1 (6 bases). Germline lookup yields CDR1 SGHRS and CDR2 YFSETQ. CDR3 length: 14 residues. Between the trimmed V and J ends, which lost 4 bases and 8 bases, there was a span of 15 bases. CDR3 sequence: CASSPGQRGEKLFF. The CDR3 region has the DNA TGCGCCAGCAGCCCAGGACAGCGCGGAGAAAAACTGTTTTTT. Looking up the rest from reference TRBV5-1 and TRBJ1-4 gives the full variable domain: KAGVTQTPRYLIKTRGQQVTLSCSPISGHRSVSWYQQTPGQGLQFLFEYFSETQRNKGNFPGRFSGRQFSNSRSEMNVSTLELGDSALYLCASSPGQRGEKLFFGSGTQLSVL.

The rearrangement joins TRBV14 to TRBJ2-1, with D possibly matching TRBD1 (6 bases). V was shortened by 6 bases and J by 9 bases, with 18 bases between the two germline ends. In germline, CDR1 is SGHDN, CDR2 FVKESK. This CDR3 contains 14 residues. As DNA, the CDR3 is TGTGCCAGCAGTCAACAGGGAAAAAGTATTGAGCAGTTCTTC. Its protein is CASSQQGKSIEQFF.

This clone turned up a few times. This rearrangement joins TRBV7-6 to TRBJ1-6, with TRBD1 identical over 7 bases. Germline CDR1 and CDR2: SGHVS and FNYEAQ. The CDR3 covers 13 residues. Trimming at V came to 7 bases and at J to 5 bases, leaving 2 bases not matched to a gene. The CDR3 here is CASKTGNNSPLHF. As DNA, the CDR3 is TGTGCCAGCAAGACAGGGAATAATTCACCCCTCCACTTT.

This chain connects TRBV6-1 to TRBJ2-2; D might be TRBD1 (5 bases). V lost 6 bases to trimming and J lost 3 bases, with 11 bases between them. This CDR3 region has 14 residues. The germline CDR1 and CDR2 sequences are MNHNS and SASEGT. CDR3 region: CASRPDRDTGELFF. Written as DNA, the CDR3 is TGTGCCAGCAGGCCCGACAGAGACACCGGGGAGCTGTTTTTT.

This sequence joins TRBV9 and TRBJ1-4; TRBD1 matches 8 bases. J gave up 5 bases and V 4 bases, and 10 bases lay outside the gene matches. Germline V lookup: CDR1 SGDLS, CDR2 YYNGEE. The CDR3 contains 16 residues. The CDR3 loop is CASSLGQGASNEKLFF. In DNA form, the CDR3 reads TGTGCCAGCAGCCTAGGCCAGGGGGCGAGCAATGAAAAACTGTTTTTT.

The genes are TRBV5-6 and TRBJ2-7, with a possible D match to TRBD1 (5 bases). Germline CDR1 and CDR2: SGHDT and YYEEEE. Trimming took off 5 bases at V and 2 bases at J, with 17 bases between the two ends. This CDR3 is built from 15 residues. DNA for the CDR3: TGTGCCAGCAGTCTGCTGGGGCCTAGGGCCTACGAGCAGTACTTC. Its translation: CASSLLGPRAYEQYF.

The V call is TRBV10-3, the J call TRBJ2-2; D not certain. CDR1 and CDR2 from the germline V gene are ENHRY and SYGVKD. Trimming stripped 6 bases from V and 1 base from J, with 12 bases between. The CDR3 is made up of 15 amino acids. CDR3 bases: TGTGCCATCAGGCGAGATTACCTGAACACCGGGGAGCTGTTTTTT. This gives the protein CAIRRDYLNTGELFF.

The V and J genes are TRBV29-1 and TRBJ2-6; D ambiguous. The CDR3 extends over 13 amino acids. Germline V gene lookup returns CDR1 SQVTM and CDR2 ANQGSEA. Between the trimmed V and J ends, which lost 4 bases and 2 bases, there was a span of 6 bases. The CDR3 is CSVASAGANVLTF. Here the CDR3 DNA reads TGCAGCGTTGCGAGTGCTGGGGCCAACGTCCTGACTTTC.

In this sample, this clone turned up once. The chain recombines TRBV5-1 with TRBJ2-3, with 13 bases identical to TRBD2. J was trimmed by 0 bases and V by 1 base; bases with no gene match: 2. CDR1 and CDR2 from the germline V gene are SGHRS and YFSETQ. The CDR3 covers 17 residues. CDR3 DNA sequence: TGCGCCAGCAGCTTGTCGACTAGCGGGGGGAGCACAGATACGCAGTATTTT. Translated: CASSLSTSGGSTDTQYF.

J is TRBJ2-3 and V is TRBV11-3; D is undetermined. The V gene's germline CDR1 is SGHNT and CDR2 YENEEA. This CDR3 region has 14 residues. V dropped 5 bases and J dropped 4 bases, with 13 bases sitting between them. CDR3 in DNA: TGTGCCAGCAGCCTTGGGCTTAGACCAGATACGCAGTATTTT. Its translation: CASSLGLRPDTQYF.

The V call is TRBV4-2, the J call TRBJ1-2, with TRBD1 matching 8 bases. Germline trimming cut 4 bases from V and 2 bases from J; bases unmatched to any gene: 12. This CDR3 spans 17 amino acids. The germline V gene encodes CDR1 LGHNA and CDR2 YNFKEQ. Here the CDR3 DNA reads TGTGCCAGCAGCCGAGCCCTGGGACAGGAAAACAACTATGGCTACACCTTC. Amino acid sequence: CASSRALGQENNYGYTF.

This sequence joins TRBV7-2 and TRBJ2-5, with 12 bases that match TRBD1. CDR1 SGHTA and CDR2 FQGNSA come from the germline V gene. CDR3 length: 16 residues. With V trimmed by 0 bases and J by 5 bases, 4 bases remained unmatched. CDR3 sequence: CASSLAGTGGGETQYF. CDR3 DNA: TGTGCCAGCAGCTTAGCGGGGACAGGGGGCGGGGAGACCCAGTACTTC.

This clone turned up a few times. The chain uses TRBV7-9 and TRBJ2-7, with 7 positions matching TRBD2. The ends lost 5 bases at V and 6 bases at J; junction bases unmatched: 13. CDR3 length: 15 residues. Germline CDR1 reads SEHNR; CDR2 reads FQNEAQ (reference sequence). The CDR3 sequence: CASSPRGRATAEQYF. CDR3 bases: TGTGCCAGCAGCCCACGGGGGAGGGCAACTGCCGAGCAGTACTTC.

This rearrangement joins TRBV4-1 to TRBJ2-7; 7 bases fit TRBD1. The V segment lost 5 bases and the J segment 2 bases; nucleotides outside the gene matches: 3. The germline gives CDR1 MGHRA, CDR2 YSYEKL. CDR3 size: 13 residues. The CDR3 region is CASSYRGAYEQYF. The CDR3 DNA reads TGCGCCAGCAGCTACAGGGGTGCCTACGAGCAGTACTTC.

Concerning this clone: Compared with germline, one end of the junction differs, possibly owing to a read error. The chain links TRBV15 to TRBJ1-2; 10 nucleotides match TRBD1. The CDR3 covers 15 residues. Germline CDR1 reads LNHNV; CDR2 reads YYDKDF (reference sequence). CDR3 nucleotide sequence: TGTGCCACCAGGAGAGGGGACAGGGGTATCTATGGCTACACCTTC. Its protein product is CATRRGDRGIYGYTF.

V usage is TRBV19 and J usage is TRBJ1-2, with 8 bases aligning to TRBD1. The CDR3 has 15 amino acids. Per the germline V gene, CDR1 is LNHDA and CDR2 is SQIVND (reference sequence). Losses at the gene ends were 4 bases for V and 4 bases for J; bases not matched to a gene: 8. Here the CDR3 reads CASSTQGQGAYGYTF. The DNA of the CDR3 is TGTGCCAGTAGTACGCAAGGACAGGGTGCCTATGGCTACACCTTC.

The chain recombines TRBV7-2 with TRBJ2-5; TRBD2 aligns across 7 bases. Trimming cost V 0 bases and J 1 base; bases outside gene matches: 5. CDR1 SGHTA and CDR2 FQGNSA come from the germline V gene. This CDR3 is built from 16 residues. The CDR3 is CASSLAPGLGQETQYF. CDR3 nucleotides: TGTGCCAGCAGCTTAGCGCCCGGACTAGGCCAAGAGACCCAGTACTTC.

V gene TRBV5-4 combines with J gene TRBJ2-3, with 7 nucleotides matching TRBD2. Trimming removed 3 bases from V and 0 bases from J; junction bases left unmatched: 4. CDR1 is SGHNT and CDR2 is YYREEE in the germline V gene (reference sequence). The CDR3 contains 15 residues. The CDR3 nucleotides are TGTGCCAGCAGCTCAAGCGGGGCTAGCACAGATACGCAGTATTTT. Translation: CASSSSGASTDTQYF.

The chain combines TRBV7-9 with TRBJ2-3, with D maybe TRBD2 (6 bases). The CDR3 runs 15 residues. Looked up from germline, CDR1 is SEHNR and CDR2 is FQNEAQ (reference sequence). The ends were cut back, 0 bases at V and 0 bases at J, with 7 bases in the middle. The CDR3 protein is CASSLAGRSTDTQYF. Written as DNA, the CDR3 is TGTGCCAGCAGCTTAGCAGGGAGGAGCACAGATACGCAGTATTTT.

This chain uses TRBV5-1 with TRBJ2-1; TRBD2 agrees at 13 bases. V lost 4 bases, J lost 7 bases, and 2 bases stayed unmatched. The CDR3 consists of 14 residues. Germline CDR1 SGHRS, CDR2 YFSETQ. The CDR3 region is CASSGTSGANEQFF. In nucleotides, the CDR3 is TGCGCCAGCAGCGGGACTAGCGGGGCAAATGAGCAGTTCTTC.

The chain links TRBV5-1 to TRBJ2-3; D perhaps matches TRBD2 (5 bases). The CDR3 is 16 amino acids. Trimming pared 5 bases from V and 2 bases from J, leaving 18 bases between. Germline values: CDR1 SGHRS, CDR2 YFSETQ. CDR3 sequence: CASRLERTPFTDTQYF. Here the CDR3 DNA reads TGCGCCAGCAGGCTGGAGCGGACGCCATTCACAGATACGCAGTATTTT.

The CDR3 DNA is TGTGCCAGCAGCCCACAGGGGGGCACTGAAGCTTTCTTT. Its translation is CASSPQGGTEAFF. The chain employs TRBV7-9 and TRBJ1-1; 8 positions agree with TRBD1. The length of the CDR3 is 13 residues. V was pared by 5 bases and J by 4 bases, with 3 bases of the junction left unmatched. The germline gives CDR1 SEHNR, CDR2 FQNEAQ (reference sequence).